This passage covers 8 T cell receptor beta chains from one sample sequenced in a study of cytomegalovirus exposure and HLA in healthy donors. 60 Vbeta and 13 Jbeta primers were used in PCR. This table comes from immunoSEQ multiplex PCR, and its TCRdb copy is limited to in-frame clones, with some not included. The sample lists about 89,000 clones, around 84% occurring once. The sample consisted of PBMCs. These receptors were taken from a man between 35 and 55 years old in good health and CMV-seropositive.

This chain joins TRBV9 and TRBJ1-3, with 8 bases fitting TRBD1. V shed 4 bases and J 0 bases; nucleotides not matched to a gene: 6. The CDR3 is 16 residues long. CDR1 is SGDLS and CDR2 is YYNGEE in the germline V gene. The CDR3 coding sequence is TGTGCCAGCAGCACCGGGACAGGCGGCTCTGGAAACACCATATATTTT. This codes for CASSTGTGGSGNTIYF.

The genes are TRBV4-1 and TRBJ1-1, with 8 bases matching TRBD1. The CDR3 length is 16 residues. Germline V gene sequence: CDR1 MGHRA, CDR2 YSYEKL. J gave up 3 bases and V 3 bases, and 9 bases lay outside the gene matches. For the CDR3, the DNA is TGCGCCAGCAGCCAGCTTTCAGGGGGCCTGTACACTGAAGCTTTCTTT. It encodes CASSQLSGGLYTEAFF.

CDR3 region: CASSLLASTDTQYF. The CDR3 DNA reads TGTGCCAGCAGCTTATTAGCGAGCACAGATACGCAGTATTTT. The rearrangement joins TRBV11-3 to TRBJ2-3; TRBD2 is a possible D gene (5 bases). CDR3 length: 14 residues. The germline CDR1 and CDR2 sequences are SGHNT and YENEEA. V gave up 2 bases and J gave up 0 bases, with 6 bases separating them.

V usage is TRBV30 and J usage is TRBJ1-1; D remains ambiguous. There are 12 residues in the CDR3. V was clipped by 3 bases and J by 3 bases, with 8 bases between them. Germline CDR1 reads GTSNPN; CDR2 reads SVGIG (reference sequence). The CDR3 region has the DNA TGTGCCTGGAGACAGCCGGACACTGAAGCTTTCTTT. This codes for CAWRQPDTEAFF.

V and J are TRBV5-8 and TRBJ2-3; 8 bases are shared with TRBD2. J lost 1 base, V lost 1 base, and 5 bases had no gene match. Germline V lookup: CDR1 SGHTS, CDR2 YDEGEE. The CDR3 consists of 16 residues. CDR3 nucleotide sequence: TGTGCCAGCAGCTTGAAGAGCGGGGGAGGCACAGATACGCAGTATTTT. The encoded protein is CASSLKSGGGTDTQYF.

The DNA of the CDR3 is TGTGCCACCAGCAGATCTCTAGTTGGCCATACGCAGTATTTT. Translation: CATSRSLVGHTQYF. This chain uses TRBV15 with TRBJ2-3; D is uncertain. This CDR3 is 14 amino acids long. V was cut by 2 bases and J by 7 bases, with 13 bases left in between. In germline, CDR1 is LNHNV, CDR2 YYDKDF (reference sequence).

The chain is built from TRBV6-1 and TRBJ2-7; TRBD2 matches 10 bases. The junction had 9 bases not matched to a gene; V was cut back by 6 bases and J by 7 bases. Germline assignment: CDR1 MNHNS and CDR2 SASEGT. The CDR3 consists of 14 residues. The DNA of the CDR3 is TGTGCCAGCAGCCGCGATAGCGGGAGGTCTGAGCAGTACTTC. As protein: CASSRDSGRSEQYF.

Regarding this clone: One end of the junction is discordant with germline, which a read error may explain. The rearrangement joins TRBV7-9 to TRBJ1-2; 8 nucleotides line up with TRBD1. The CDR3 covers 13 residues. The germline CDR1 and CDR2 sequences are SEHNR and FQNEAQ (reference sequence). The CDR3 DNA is TGTTCCAGCAGCATCCGACAGGGGTGGGGCTACACCTTC. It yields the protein CSSSIRQGWGYTF. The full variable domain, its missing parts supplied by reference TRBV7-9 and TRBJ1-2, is DTGVSQNPRHKITKRGQNVTFRCDPISEHNRLYWYRQTLGQGPEFLTYFQNEAQLEKSRLLSDRFSAERPKGSFSTLEIQRTEQGDSAMYLCSSSIRQGWGYTFGSGTRLTVV.